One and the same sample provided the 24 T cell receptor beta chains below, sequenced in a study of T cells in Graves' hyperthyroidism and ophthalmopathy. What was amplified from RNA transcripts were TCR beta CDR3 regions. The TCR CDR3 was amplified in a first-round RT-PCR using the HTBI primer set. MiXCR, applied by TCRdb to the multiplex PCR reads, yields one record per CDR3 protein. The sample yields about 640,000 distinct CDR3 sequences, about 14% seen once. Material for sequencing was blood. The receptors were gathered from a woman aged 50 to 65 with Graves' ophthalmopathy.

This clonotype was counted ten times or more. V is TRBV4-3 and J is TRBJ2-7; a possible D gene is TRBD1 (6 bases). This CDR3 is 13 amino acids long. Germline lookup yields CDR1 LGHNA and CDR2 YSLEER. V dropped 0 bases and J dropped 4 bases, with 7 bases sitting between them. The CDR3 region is CASSQEQGYEQYF. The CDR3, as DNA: TGCGCCAGCAGCCAAGAGCAGGGGTACGAGCAGTACTTC.

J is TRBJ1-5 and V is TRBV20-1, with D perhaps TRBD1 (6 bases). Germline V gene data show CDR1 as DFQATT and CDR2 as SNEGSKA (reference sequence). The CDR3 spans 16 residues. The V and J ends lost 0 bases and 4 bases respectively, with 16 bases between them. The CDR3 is CSAREGGRGLNQPQHF. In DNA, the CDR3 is TGCAGTGCTAGAGAGGGGGGCAGGGGATTAAATCAGCCCCAGCATTTT.

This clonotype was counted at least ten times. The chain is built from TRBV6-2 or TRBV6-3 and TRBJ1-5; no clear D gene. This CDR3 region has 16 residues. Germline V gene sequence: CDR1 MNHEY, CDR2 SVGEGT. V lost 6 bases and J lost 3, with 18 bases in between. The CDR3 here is CASRLDISLSNQPQHF. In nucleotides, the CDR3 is TGTGCCAGCAGATTGGATATCTCCCTTTCCAATCAGCCCCAGCATTTT.

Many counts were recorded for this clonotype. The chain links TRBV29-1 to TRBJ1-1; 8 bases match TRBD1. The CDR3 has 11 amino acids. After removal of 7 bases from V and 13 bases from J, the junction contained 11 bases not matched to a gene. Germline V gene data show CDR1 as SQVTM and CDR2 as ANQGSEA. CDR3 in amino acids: CSAVDRGTVFF. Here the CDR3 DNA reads TGCAGCGCCGTCGACAGGGGCACAGTTTTCTTT.

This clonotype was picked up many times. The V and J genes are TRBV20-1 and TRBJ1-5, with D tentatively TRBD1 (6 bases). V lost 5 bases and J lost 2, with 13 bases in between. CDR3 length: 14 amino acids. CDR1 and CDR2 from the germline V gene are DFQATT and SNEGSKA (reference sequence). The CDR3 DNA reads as TGCAGTGCTGGACAGCCCTTAGGCAATCAGCCCCAGCATTTT. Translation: CSAGQPLGNQPQHF.

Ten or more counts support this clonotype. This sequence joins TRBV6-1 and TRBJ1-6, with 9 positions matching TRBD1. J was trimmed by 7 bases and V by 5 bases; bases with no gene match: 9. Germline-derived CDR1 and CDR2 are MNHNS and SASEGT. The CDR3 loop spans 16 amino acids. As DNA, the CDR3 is TGTGCCAGCAGTTCACATATCGGGACAGGGAATTCACCCCTCCACTTT. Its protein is CASSSHIGTGNSPLHF.

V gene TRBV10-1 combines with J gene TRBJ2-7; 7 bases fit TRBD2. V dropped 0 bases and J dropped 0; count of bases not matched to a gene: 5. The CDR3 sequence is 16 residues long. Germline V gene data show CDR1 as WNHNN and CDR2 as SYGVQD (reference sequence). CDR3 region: CASSESLSSGSYEQYF. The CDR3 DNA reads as TGCGCCAGCAGTGAGTCGCTGTCTAGCGGCTCCTACGAGCAGTACTTC.

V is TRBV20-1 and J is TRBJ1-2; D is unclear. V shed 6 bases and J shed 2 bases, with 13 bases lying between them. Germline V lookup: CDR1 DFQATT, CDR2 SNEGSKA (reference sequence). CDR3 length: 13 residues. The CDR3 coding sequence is TGCAGTGCCACCTATTTCGGAAACTATGGCTACACCTTC. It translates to CSATYFGNYGYTF.

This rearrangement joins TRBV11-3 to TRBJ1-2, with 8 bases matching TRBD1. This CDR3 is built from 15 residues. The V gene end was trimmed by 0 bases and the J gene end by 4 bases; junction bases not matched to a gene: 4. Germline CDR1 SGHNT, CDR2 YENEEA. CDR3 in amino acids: CASSLETGGPYGYTF. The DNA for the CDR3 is TGTGCCAGCAGCTTAGAAACAGGGGGGCCCTATGGCTACACCTTC.

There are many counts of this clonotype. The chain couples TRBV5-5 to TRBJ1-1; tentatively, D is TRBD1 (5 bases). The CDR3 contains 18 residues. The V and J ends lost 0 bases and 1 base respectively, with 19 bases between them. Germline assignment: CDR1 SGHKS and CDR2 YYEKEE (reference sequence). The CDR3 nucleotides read TGTGCCAGCAGCTTGGTTGAGGCCGCGACAGTCTCGAACACTGAAGCTTTCTTT. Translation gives CASSLVEAATVSNTEAFF.

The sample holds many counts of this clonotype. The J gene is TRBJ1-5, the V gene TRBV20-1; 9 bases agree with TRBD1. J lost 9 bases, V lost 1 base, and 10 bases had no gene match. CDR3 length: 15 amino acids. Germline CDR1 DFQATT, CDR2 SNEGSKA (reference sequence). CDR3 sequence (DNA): TGCAGTGCTAGAGTAAGGACAGGGGCGCCCGGGCCCCAGCATTTT. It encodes CSARVRTGAPGPQHF.

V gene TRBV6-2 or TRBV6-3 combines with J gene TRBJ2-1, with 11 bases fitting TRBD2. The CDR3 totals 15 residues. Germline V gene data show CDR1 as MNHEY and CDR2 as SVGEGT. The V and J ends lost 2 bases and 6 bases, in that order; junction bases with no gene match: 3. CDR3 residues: CASSYVAGGGNEQFF. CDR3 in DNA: TGTGCCAGCAGTTACGTAGCGGGAGGGGGCAATGAGCAGTTCTTC.

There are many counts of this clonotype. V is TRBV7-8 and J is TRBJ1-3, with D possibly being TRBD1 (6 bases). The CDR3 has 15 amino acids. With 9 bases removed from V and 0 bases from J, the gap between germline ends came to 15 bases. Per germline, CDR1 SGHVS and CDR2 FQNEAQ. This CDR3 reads CASKEQGISGNTIYF. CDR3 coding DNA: TGTGCCAGTAAAGAACAGGGTATCTCTGGAAACACCATATATTTT.

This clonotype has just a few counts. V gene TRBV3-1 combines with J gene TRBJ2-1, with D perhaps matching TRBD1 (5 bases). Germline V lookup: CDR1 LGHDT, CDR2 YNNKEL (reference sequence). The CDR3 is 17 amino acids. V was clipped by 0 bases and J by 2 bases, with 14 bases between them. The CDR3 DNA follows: TGTGCCAGCAGCCAAGACGTGCTCAGGGATCCCTACAATGAGCAGTTCTTC. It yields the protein CASSQDVLRDPYNEQFF.

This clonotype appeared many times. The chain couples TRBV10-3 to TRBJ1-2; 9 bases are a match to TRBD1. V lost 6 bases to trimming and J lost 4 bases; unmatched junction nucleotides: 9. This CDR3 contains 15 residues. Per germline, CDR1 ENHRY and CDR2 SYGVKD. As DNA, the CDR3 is TGTGCCATCAGGAGGACAGGGGTGATGGTCTATGGCTACACCTTC. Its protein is CAIRRTGVMVYGYTF.

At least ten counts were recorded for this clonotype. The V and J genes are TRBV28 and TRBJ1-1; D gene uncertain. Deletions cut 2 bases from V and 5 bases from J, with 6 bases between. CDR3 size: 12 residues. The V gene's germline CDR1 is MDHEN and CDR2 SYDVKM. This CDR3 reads CASSLVETEAFF. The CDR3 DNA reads TGTGCCAGCAGTTTAGTGGAGACTGAAGCTTTCTTT.

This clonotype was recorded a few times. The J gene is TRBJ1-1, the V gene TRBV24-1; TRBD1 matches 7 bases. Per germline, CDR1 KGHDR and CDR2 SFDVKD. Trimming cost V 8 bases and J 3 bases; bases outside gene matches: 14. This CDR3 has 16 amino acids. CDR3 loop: CATTKTTEGAYTEAFF. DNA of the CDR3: TGTGCCACCACTAAAACTACTGAGGGGGCCTACACTGAAGCTTTCTTT.

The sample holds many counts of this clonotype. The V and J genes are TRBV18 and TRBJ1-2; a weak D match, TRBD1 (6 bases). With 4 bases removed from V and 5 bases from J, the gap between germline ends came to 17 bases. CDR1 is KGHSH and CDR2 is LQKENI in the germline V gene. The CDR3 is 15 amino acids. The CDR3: CASSLMDGQGYGYTF. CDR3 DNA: TGTGCCAGCTCACTCATGGACGGCCAGGGGTATGGCTACACCTTC.

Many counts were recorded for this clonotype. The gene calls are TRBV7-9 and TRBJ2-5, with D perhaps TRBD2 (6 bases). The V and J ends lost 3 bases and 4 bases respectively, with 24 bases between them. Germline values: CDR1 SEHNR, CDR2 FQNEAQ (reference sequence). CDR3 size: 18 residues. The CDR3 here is CASSFSFGGQHKGETQYF. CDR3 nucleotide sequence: TGTGCCAGCAGCTTCTCTTTTGGAGGGCAGCACAAAGGAGAGACCCAGTACTTC.

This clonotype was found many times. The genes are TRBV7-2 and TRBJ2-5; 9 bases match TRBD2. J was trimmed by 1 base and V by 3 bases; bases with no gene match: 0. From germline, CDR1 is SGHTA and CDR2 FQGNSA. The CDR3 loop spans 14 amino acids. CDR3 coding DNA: TGTGCCAGCAGCTTGGGACTAGCCCAAGAGACCCAGTACTTC. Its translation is CASSLGLAQETQYF.

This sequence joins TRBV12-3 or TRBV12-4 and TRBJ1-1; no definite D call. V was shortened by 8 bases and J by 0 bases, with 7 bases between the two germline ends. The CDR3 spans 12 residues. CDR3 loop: CASGILNTEAFF. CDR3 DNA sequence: TGTGCCAGCGGAATTCTGAACACTGAAGCTTTCTTT.

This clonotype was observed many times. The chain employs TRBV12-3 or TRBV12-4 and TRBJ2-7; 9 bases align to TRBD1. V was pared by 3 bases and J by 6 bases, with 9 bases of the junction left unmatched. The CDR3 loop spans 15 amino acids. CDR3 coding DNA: TGTGCCAGCAGTTTTAGGACAGGGGTAGTCGCCGAGCAGTACTTC. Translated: CASSFRTGVVAEQYF.

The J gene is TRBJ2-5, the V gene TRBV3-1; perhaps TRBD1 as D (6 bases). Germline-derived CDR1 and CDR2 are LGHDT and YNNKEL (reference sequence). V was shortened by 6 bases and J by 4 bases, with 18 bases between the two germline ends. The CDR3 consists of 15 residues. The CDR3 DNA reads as TGTGCCAGCAGAAGAGACCTGGGGGCCATAGAGACCCAGTACTTC. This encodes CASRRDLGAIETQYF.

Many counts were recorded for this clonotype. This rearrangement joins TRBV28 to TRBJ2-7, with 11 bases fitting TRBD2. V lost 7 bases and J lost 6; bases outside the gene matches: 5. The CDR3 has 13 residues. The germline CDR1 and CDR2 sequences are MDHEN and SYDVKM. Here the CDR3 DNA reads TGTGCCAGCAACCCACTAGCGGGAGTCGAGCAGTACTTC. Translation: CASNPLAGVEQYF.